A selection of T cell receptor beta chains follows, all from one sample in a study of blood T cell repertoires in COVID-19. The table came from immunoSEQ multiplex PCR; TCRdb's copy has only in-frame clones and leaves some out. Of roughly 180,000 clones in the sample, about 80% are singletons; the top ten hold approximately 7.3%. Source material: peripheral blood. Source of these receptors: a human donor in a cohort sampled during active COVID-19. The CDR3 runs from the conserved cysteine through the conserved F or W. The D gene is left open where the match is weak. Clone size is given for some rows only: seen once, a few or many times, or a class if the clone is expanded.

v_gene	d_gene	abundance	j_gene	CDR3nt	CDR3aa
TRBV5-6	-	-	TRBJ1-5	TGTGCCAGCAGCTTGGCCGGGAGGTATAATCAGCCCCAGCATTTT	CASSLAGRYNQPQHF
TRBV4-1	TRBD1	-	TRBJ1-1	TGCGCCAGCAGCCAAGATCAGGGGGTCAGGGGAAAAGCTTTCTTT	CASSQDQGVRGKAFF
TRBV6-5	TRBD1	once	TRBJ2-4	TGTGCCAGCAGTACAGGGGAGTCCAAAAACATTCAGTACTTC	CASSTGESKNIQYF
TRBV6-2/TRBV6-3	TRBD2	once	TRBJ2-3	TGTGCCAGCAGCCTTTTAGCGGGGGGGCTAGATACGCAGTATTTT	CASSLLAGGLDTQYF
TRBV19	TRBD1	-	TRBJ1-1	TGTGCCAGTAGTATGGGGCAGGGGGCGGTTGAAGCTTTCTTT	CASSMGQGAVEAFF
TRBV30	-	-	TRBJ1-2	TGTGCCTGGAGTGCGGGGAACTATGGCTACACCTTC	CAWSAGNYGYTF
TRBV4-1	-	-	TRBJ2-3	TGCGCCAGCAGCCAATCGGGCACAGATACGCAGTATTTT	CASSQSGTDTQYF
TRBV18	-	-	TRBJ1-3	TGTGCCAGCTCACCAGAAACAGGGTTTGGAAACACCATATATTTT	CASSPETGFGNTIYF
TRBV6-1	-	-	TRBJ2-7	TGTGCCAGCAGTGACAGAAGCGGTTCCTACGAGCAGTACTTC	CASSDRSGSYEQYF
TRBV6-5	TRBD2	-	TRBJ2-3	TGTGCGTGGAGAGGGAGGGGTAGTTCAGATACGCAGTATTTT	CAWRGRGSSDTQYF
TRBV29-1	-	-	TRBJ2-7	TGCAGCGTTGGGGGAGGGGGGTCCGAGCAGTACTTC	CSVGGGGSEQYF
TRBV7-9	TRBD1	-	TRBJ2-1	TGTGCCAGCGGGGACAGGGGGCGGAATGAGCAGTTCTTC	CASGDRGRNEQFF
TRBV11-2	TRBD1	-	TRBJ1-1	TGTGCCAGCAGCGCGACAGGGGGAGTGGCTCCTGAAGCTTTCTTT	CASSATGGVAPEAFF
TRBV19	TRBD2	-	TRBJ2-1	TGTGCCAGTAGTATAGATACCATGAGCGGGGGCAATGAGCAGTTCTTC	CASSIDTMSGGNEQFF
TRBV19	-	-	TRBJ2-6	TGTGCCAGTGCCGGGCGGGACGCTGGTATCTCCTTCAACGTCCTGACTTTC	CASAGRDAGISFNVLTF
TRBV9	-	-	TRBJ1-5	TGTGCCAGCAGTACAGGGTCGGGTCAGCCCCAGCATTTT	CASSTGSGQPQHF
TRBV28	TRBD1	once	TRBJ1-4	TGTGCCAGCAGCGAACAGGGGGAGAATGAAAAACTGTTTTTT	CASSEQGENEKLFF
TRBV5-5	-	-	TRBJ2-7	TGTGCCAGCAGCTTGGGGGCAGGAACCTACGAGCAGTACTTC	CASSLGAGTYEQYF
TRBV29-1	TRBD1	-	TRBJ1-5	TGCAGCGTTGGGACAGGTAGCAATCAGCCCCAGCATTTT	CSVGTGSNQPQHF
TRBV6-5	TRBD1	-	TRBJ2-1	TGTGCCAGCGGGCTTACCGGGACAGGGGTCAATGAGCAGTTCTTC	CASGLTGTGVNEQFF